A selection of T cell receptor beta chains follows, all from one sample in a study of cytomegalovirus exposure and HLA in healthy donors. Clones were sequenced by immunoSEQ multiplex PCR, and TCRdb holds only the in-frame ones, with some missing. The repertoire consists of about 200,000 clones, with around four fifths occurring once and the leading ten covering 5.5% to 7%. The specimen sequenced was PBMCs. Every receptor here comes from a woman between 18 and 29 years old in good health and CMV-seronegative. Each CDR3 is given with its conserved first and last residue. D genes are given only for firm matches. The listing skips clone size in some rows; elsewhere it reads once, few, many or a size class.

d_call	clone_size	v_call	j_call	cdr3_aa	cdr3_nt
TRBD1	once	TRBV10-3	TRBJ1-6	CAISPLDRDSYNSPLHF	TGTGCCATCAGTCCTCTGGACAGGGATTCCTATAATTCACCCCTCCACTTT
.	.	TRBV6-5	TRBJ1-2	CASSLRDSTLYGYTF	TGTGCCAGCAGTCTCCGGGACTCGACGCTCTATGGCTACACCTTC
.	.	TRBV30	TRBJ1-5	CAWSVGLYSNQPQHF	TGTGCCTGGAGTGTAGGGCTATATAGCAATCAGCCCCAGCATTTT
.	.	TRBV11-2	TRBJ2-7	CASSFVLQEYEQYF	TGTGCCAGCAGCTTTGTCCTTCAGGAGTACGAGCAGTACTTC
.	.	TRBV6-5	TRBJ2-7	CASSYRLQGGEQYF	TGTGCCAGCAGTTACCGACTTCAGGGTGGCGAGCAGTACTTC
.	.	TRBV27	TRBJ2-2	CASSLLGNSNTGELFF	TGTGCCAGCAGTTTACTCGGGAATTCGAACACCGGGGAGCTGTTTTTT
TRBD2	.	TRBV2	TRBJ2-2	CASNQAGVVTGELFF	TGTGCCAGCAACCAAGCGGGGGTTGTAACCGGGGAGCTGTTTTTT
.	many	TRBV11-2	TRBJ2-7	CASSLTYGLYEQYF	TGTGCCAGCAGCTTAACCTATGGACTCTACGAGCAGTACTTC
.	.	TRBV29-1	TRBJ1-1	CSVGRGEGFEAFF	TGCAGCGTTGGTAGGGGGGAAGGGTTTGAAGCTTTCTTT
.	.	TRBV6-1	TRBJ1-5	CASNPAGASPPQHF	TGTGCCAGCAACCCAGCGGGTGCGAGTCCGCCCCAGCATTTT
TRBD1	once	TRBV27	TRBJ2-7	CASSSGQGDHEQYF	TGTGCCAGCAGCTCGGGACAGGGGGACCACGAGCAGTACTTC
TRBD2	.	TRBV30	TRBJ2-3	CAWRAGGDTQYF	TGTGCCTGGAGAGCGGGAGGAGATACGCAGTATTTT
.	few	TRBV5-1	TRBJ2-2	CASTRGDANTGELFF	TGCGCCAGCACCAGGGGAGACGCGAACACCGGGGAGCTGTTTTTT
TRBD2	.	TRBV2	TRBJ2-1	CASTLTSGSLNEQFF	TGTGCCAGCACTTTGACTAGCGGGAGTTTGAATGAGCAGTTCTTC
.	.	TRBV2	TRBJ2-7	CASSEDRFAEQYF	TGTGCCAGCAGTGAAGATCGGTTTGCCGAGCAGTACTTC
TRBD1	once	TRBV5-1	TRBJ1-3	CASSLAYRGSGNTIYF	TGCGCCAGCAGCTTGGCCTACAGGGGCTCTGGAAACACCATATATTTT
.	.	TRBV11-2	TRBJ1-2	CASSFRGPDGYTF	TGTGCCAGCAGCTTCCGGGGACCGGATGGCTACACCTTC
TRBD2	once	TRBV28	TRBJ2-3	CASSTLSGGSGTQYF	TGTGCCAGCAGTACCTTGTCGGGAGGGTCCGGTACGCAGTATTTT
TRBD1	.	TRBV14	TRBJ1-1	CASSLSGQGGTEAFF	TGTGCCAGCAGCCTTTCCGGACAGGGCGGCACTGAAGCTTTCTTT
TRBD1	many	TRBV29-1	TRBJ2-7	CSVRTGAPEQYF	TGCAGCGTTAGGACAGGAGCACCCGAGCAGTACTTC